The 22 T cell receptor beta chains reported below all come from one sample, sequenced in a study of OX40 agonist ivuxolimab in advanced cancers. The method was immunoSEQ multiplex PCR; TCRdb's version includes in-frame clones alone and lacks a portion of them. The sample contains roughly 69,000 clones, more than 85% of which appear only once. The source was CD4+ or CD8+ T cells sorted from blood, collected in a trial of the OX40 agonist ivuxolimab. These TCRs come from an adult with an advanced solid tumor such as melanoma, head and neck, liver or kidney cancer.

V is TRBV5-6 and J is TRBJ2-5, with D tentatively TRBD1 or TRBD2 (7 bases each). The V gene's germline CDR1 is SGHDT and CDR2 YYEEEE. CDR3 length: 18 residues. V shed 4 bases and J shed 2 bases, with 24 bases lying between them. The CDR3 bases are TGTGCCAGCAGCACCCGGACTAGGGGGCATCACGGGCAAGAGACCCAGTACTTC. Translation: CASSTRTRGHHGQETQYF.

The chain employs TRBV7-2 and TRBJ2-1; 7 nucleotides match TRBD2. The ends lost 5 bases at V and 5 bases at J; junction bases unmatched: 6. This CDR3 is 14 amino acids long. Germline V gives CDR1 SGHTA, CDR2 FQGNSA. The CDR3, as DNA: TGTGCCAGCAGCGCCGGGGACTATCACAATGAGCAGTTCTTC. This translates into CASSAGDYHNEQFF.

The rearrangement links TRBV19 to TRBJ2-7; weak D call: TRBD2 (5 bases). Germline CDR1 LNHDA, CDR2 SQIVND (reference sequence). The CDR3 totals 12 residues. V was cut by 7 bases and J by 4 bases, with 11 bases left in between. CDR3 in amino acids: CASNPAAYEQYF. The CDR3, as DNA: TGTGCCAGTAATCCAGCGGCTTACGAGCAGTACTTC.

The chain employs TRBV5-1 and TRBJ2-3; weak D call: TRBD2 (6 bases). Trimming shortened V by 4 bases and J by 2 bases, and 20 bases separated the two germline ends. Germline CDR1 and CDR2: SGHRS and YFSETQ. The CDR3 runs 17 residues. The CDR3 DNA follows: TGCGCCAGCAGCCCTCATGGGGGTAGCGGATCCACAGATACGCAGTATTTT. Translated: CASSPHGGSGSTDTQYF.

The chain joins TRBV11-2 to TRBJ2-3; 9 bases are a match to TRBD2. The CDR3 is 14 residues long. The V and J ends lost 6 bases and 6 bases, in that order; junction bases with no gene match: 7. CDR1 is SGHAT, CDR2 FQNNGV, per germline. CDR3 DNA: TGTGCCAGCAGTTCGGGACTAGCTTCGGATACGCAGTATTTT. Amino acids: CASSSGLASDTQYF.

The genes are TRBV10-1 and TRBJ1-4, with 8 bases fitting TRBD1. The CDR3 runs to 13 residues. Per germline, CDR1 WNHNN and CDR2 SYGVQD (reference sequence). The ends lost 6 bases at V and 7 bases at J; junction bases unmatched: 4. The CDR3 region is CASSGQGTEKLFF. Here the CDR3 DNA reads TGCGCCAGCAGCGGACAGGGAACTGAAAAACTGTTTTTT.

The chain uses TRBV7-9 and TRBJ1-3, with D maybe TRBD1 (6 bases). Germline V lookup: CDR1 SEHNR, CDR2 FQNEAQ (reference sequence). Trimming took 8 bases from V and 4 from J, leaving 12 bases between them. The CDR3 has 13 residues. The CDR3 spells CASSIQGGNTIYF. CDR3 sequence (DNA): TGTGCCAGCTCTATACAGGGCGGAAACACCATATATTTT.

V gene TRBV4-1 combines with J gene TRBJ1-2; 7 bases match TRBD1. V was pared by 3 bases and J by 4 bases, with 8 bases of the junction left unmatched. CDR1 MGHRA and CDR2 YSYEKL come from the germline V gene. This CDR3 contains 15 residues. The CDR3: CASSQMEGARYGYTF. The CDR3 DNA is TGCGCCAGCAGCCAGATGGAGGGGGCACGCTATGGCTACACCTTC.

The chain employs TRBV15 and TRBJ1-1; no clear D gene. Germline V gene data show CDR1 as LNHNV and CDR2 as YYDKDF (reference sequence). V was trimmed by 5 bases and J by 1 base, leaving 11 bases between them. CDR3 length: 14 residues. The CDR3 region is CATSARQQNTEAFF. The DNA for the CDR3 is TGTGCCACCAGCGCCAGGCAGCAGAACACTGAAGCTTTCTTT.

The CDR3 DNA sequence: TGCGCCAGCAGCCAAGCTAGCGGGAGCTCCTACGAGCAGTACTTC. Translation gives CASSQASGSSYEQYF. The V and J genes are TRBV4-1 and TRBJ2-7; 10 nucleotides agree with TRBD2. CDR1 is MGHRA and CDR2 is YSYEKL in the germline V gene. This CDR3 comprises 15 residues. Germline trimming cut 1 base from V and 0 bases from J; bases unmatched to any gene: 0.

This clone came up once. The chain is built from TRBV29-1 and TRBJ2-7, with D tentatively TRBD2 (7 bases). The germline V gene has CDR1 SQVTM and CDR2 ANQGSEA. The V and J ends lost 7 bases and 4 bases respectively, with 20 bases between them. CDR3 length: 14 amino acids. The CDR3 sequence: CSAGGAGVEYEQYF. In DNA, the CDR3 is TGCAGCGCTGGGGGGGCAGGGGTGGAGTACGAGCAGTACTTC.

The chain is built from TRBV15 and TRBJ1-5, with a tentative D call TRBD1 (5 bases). The germline V gene encodes CDR1 LNHNV and CDR2 YYDKDF (reference sequence). Trimming cost V 0 bases and J 2 bases, with 8 bases left between them. This CDR3 region has 15 residues. The CDR3: CATSREGGGNQPQHF. The CDR3 DNA is TGTGCCACCAGCAGAGAAGGAGGGGGCAATCAGCCCCAGCATTTT.

The chain is built from TRBV30 and TRBJ1-5; 7 bases fit TRBD1. CDR1 is GTSNPN and CDR2 is SVGIG in the germline V gene (reference sequence). The ends lost 4 bases at V and 1 base at J; junction bases unmatched: 10. This CDR3 comprises 16 residues. CDR3 sequence: CAWTPETGRSNQPQHF. DNA for the CDR3: TGTGCCTGGACCCCAGAGACAGGGAGAAGCAATCAGCCCCAGCATTTT.

The V and J genes are TRBV30 and TRBJ1-2; D is ambiguous. V was pared by 3 bases and J by 3 bases, with 8 bases between. The CDR3 is made up of 12 amino acids. Germline assignment: CDR1 GTSNPN and CDR2 SVGIG (reference sequence). CDR3 loop: CAWSSGYYGYTF. DNA for the CDR3: TGTGCCTGGAGCTCCGGGTACTATGGCTACACCTTC. The variable domain in full, with the rest retrieved from reference TRBV30 and TRBJ1-2, is SQTIHQWPATLVQPVGSPLSLECTVEGTSNPNLYWYRQAAGRGLQLLFYSVGIGQISSEVPQNLSASRPQDRQFILSSKKLLLSDSGFYLCAWSSGYYGYTFGSGTRLTVV.

The chain couples TRBV18 to TRBJ2-1; 9 nucleotides agree with TRBD1. V shed 8 bases, J shed 3 bases, and the junction held 11 bases outside the gene matches. This CDR3 has 16 residues. From germline, CDR1 is KGHSH and CDR2 LQKENI. The chain's CDR3 is CASATEAGQGYNEQFF. In nucleotides, the CDR3 is TGTGCCAGCGCCACTGAGGCGGGACAGGGCTACAATGAGCAGTTCTTC.

This clone was counted once. The chain uses TRBV7-9 and TRBJ2-5; perhaps TRBD1 as D (5 bases). The germline V gene encodes CDR1 SEHNR and CDR2 FQNEAQ (reference sequence). V gave up 5 bases and J gave up 1 base, with 11 bases separating them. This CDR3 is 14 amino acids long. Here the CDR3 reads CASSGQNPQETQYF. The CDR3 DNA is TGTGCCAGCAGCGGACAAAACCCCCAAGAGACCCAGTACTTC.

Written as DNA, the CDR3 is TGTGCCAGCTCATTGGACAGGCCCACCTACGAGCAGTACTTC. This gives the protein CASSLDRPTYEQYF. The V and J genes are TRBV18 and TRBJ2-7; 7 bases map to TRBD1. The CDR3 has 14 amino acids. After removal of 5 bases from V and 2 bases from J, the junction contained 6 bases not matched to a gene. The germline gives CDR1 KGHSH, CDR2 LQKENI.

The chain employs TRBV27 and TRBJ2-3; a possible D gene is TRBD1 (5 bases). The CDR3 spans 16 residues. The V end was cut by 5 bases, the J end by 2 bases, with 17 bases between. The V gene's germline CDR1 is MNHEY and CDR2 SMNVEV (reference sequence). As DNA, the CDR3 is TGTGCCAGCAGTCTGCTAAAAGGGGTCCCCACAGATACGCAGTATTTT. This gives the protein CASSLLKGVPTDTQYF.

This chain uses TRBV7-9 with TRBJ1-2; TRBD1 matches at 7 bases. This CDR3 region has 15 residues. The J segment lost 5 bases and the V segment lost 0 bases, leaving 6 bases of the junction unmatched. Germline V lookup: CDR1 SEHNR, CDR2 FQNEAQ (reference sequence). The CDR3 DNA sequence: TGTGCCAGCAGCTTAGCGCGAGGGGGCGGATATGGCTACACCTTC. This translates into CASSLARGGGYGYTF.

The V call is TRBV10-2, the J call TRBJ1-1; D is unresolved. V was trimmed by 7 bases and J by 2 bases, leaving 11 bases between them. The CDR3 consists of 13 residues. Germline V gene lookup returns CDR1 WSHSY and CDR2 SAAADI. DNA for the CDR3: TGCGCCAGCACAGACCTCCCCAACACTGAAGCTTTCTTT. Encoded protein: CASTDLPNTEAFF.

This clone appeared a single time. This CDR3 is CASSVGTGFDYEQYF. DNA of the CDR3: TGTGCCAGCAGCGTGGGGACAGGGTTCGACTACGAGCAGTACTTC. V gene TRBV9 combines with J gene TRBJ2-7; TRBD1 agrees at 9 bases. Trimming at V came to 2 bases and at J to 3 bases, leaving 6 bases not matched to a gene. The CDR3 contains 15 residues. Germline loops: CDR1 SGDLS, CDR2 YYNGEE.

The rearrangement links TRBV10-3 to TRBJ1-1; TRBD1 agrees at 7 bases. V was clipped by 6 bases and J by 5 bases; unmatched bases: 6. CDR1 is ENHRY and CDR2 is SYGVKD in the germline V gene. The CDR3 runs 13 residues. CDR3: CAIRPGQWTEAFF. The DNA of the CDR3 is TGTGCCATCAGGCCGGGACAGTGGACTGAAGCTTTCTTT.